This TCR beta chain was profiled in a study of blood T cell repertoires in COVID-19. Across the study: PBMCs, B-cell-depleted T cells, or T cells provided the cDNA or gDNA that made up the material.

The participants were between roughly 18 and 100 years old and came from roughly 24 US areas. Participants had their cohort set by participant-reported clinical history. As processed by the authors: Quantification of nucleated cells was approximated via reference gene primer amplification. This table comes from immunoSEQ multiplex PCR, and its TCRdb copy is limited to in-frame clones, with some not included. That table gives V, J and clone size, and the DNA gave D and trimming. Of roughly 240,000 clones listed, approximately 85% were seen once; the top ten hold approximately 9.1%. The CDR3 runs 15 residues. Germline V gene lookup returns CDR1 LNHDA and CDR2 SQIVND (reference sequence). J lost 3 bases, V lost 6 bases, and 7 bases had no gene match. This clone was counted a single time.

V and J are TRBV19 and TRBJ1-4; 7 bases are shared with TRBD1. This clonotype was obtained from a woman in her fifties or sixties with acute COVID-19. What was sequenced was PBMCs or T cells enriched from blood (not recorded which). CDR3 nucleotide sequence: TGTGCCAGTAGGAATACAGGGGTGCCTAATGAAAAACTGTTTTTT. It yields the protein CASRNTGVPNEKLFF.